In its sample, the clone carrying this TCR beta chain was seen a few times. Its antigen remains unidentified. The CDR3 has 13 residues. Germline assignment: CDR1 SGHDT and CDR2 YYEEEE. The V end lost 5 bases, the J end lost 4 bases, and 12 bases lay between the germline ends. TCRdb passed the reads through MiXCR, listing each CDR3 protein once. The sample holds 750,000 to 950,000 distinct CDR3 sequences, 29% seen once. This specimen comes from a study of T cell repertoires in cytomegalovirus infection. Study results and caveats: Dominating the ex vivo response were HLA-C-restricted CMV-specific TCR beta clonotypes.

The specimen was cultured CD8+ T cells from PBMCs, collected from culture after CMV antigen stimulation. The gene calls are TRBV5-6 and TRBJ1-2; D is possibly TRBD1 (5 bases). The sequence derives from a human donor in good health (CMV status not recorded). Some clones in this sample may be carry-over from other donors' samples. The CDR3 reads CASRFRGIYGYTF. The CDR3 DNA reads TGTGCCAGCAGGTTTAGGGGTATCTATGGCTACACCTTC.